The 8 T cell receptor beta chains presented below share a single source sample, sequenced in a study of molecular identifiers for immune sequencing clone quantification. One entry per CDR3 protein, called by TCRdb with MiXCR from the PCR reads. Of under 800,000 distinct CDR3 sequences in the sample, roughly 27% were seen once. Source material: naive CD8+ T cells from blood, with Jurkat cell RNA spiked in. Subset defined: FACS-sorted CD8+CD4-CCR7+CD45RA+ naive T cells. Receptor source: a human donor in good health. Some libraries in this study had Jurkat cell RNA spiked in.

As regards this clonotype: A much larger clone lies one base from this, so it may be a read error. The CDR3 loop reads CASSLGTSGTAGTQYF. CDR3 sequence (DNA): TGTGCCAGCAGCTTGGGGACTAGCGGGACGGCGGGGACCCAGTACTTC. The V and J genes are TRBV5-3 and TRBJ2-5; TRBD2 matches 13 bases. TRBV5-3 is noted as an ORF with a role that remains uncertain. The CDR3 spans 16 residues.

The J gene is TRBJ2-7, the V gene TRBV5-3; a possible D gene is TRBD2 (6 bases). TRBV5-3 is placed among ORFs of uncertain function. This CDR3 is built from 12 residues. V was pared by 8 bases and J by 0 bases, with 9 bases between. CDR3 residues: CASTDYSYEQYF. CDR3 coding DNA: TGTGCCAGCACGGACTACTCCTACGAGCAGTACTTC.

This clonotype was counted between two and nine times. The V call is TRBV12-3 or TRBV12-4, the J call TRBJ2-5; D assignment may be TRBD1 or TRBD2 (5 bases each). Trimming stripped 3 bases from V and 5 bases from J, with 13 bases between. CDR3 length equals 14 residues. The CDR3 is CASSFIRDGETQYF. The CDR3 bases are TGTGCCAGCAGTTTTATCAGGGACGGGGAGACCCAGTACTTC.

The chain links TRBV5-6 to TRBJ2-5, with D possibly matching TRBD2 (6 bases). Germline V gene sequence: CDR1 SGHDT, CDR2 YYEEEE. This CDR3 region has 16 residues. V lost 4 bases and J 0 bases, leaving 16 bases between the germline ends. The CDR3, as DNA: TGTGCCAGCAGCCCCGCGGGACGGCGGTACCAAGAGACCCAGTACTTC. It is translated as CASSPAGRRYQETQYF.

The chain has TRBV5-6 and TRBJ2-7; D is possibly TRBD2 (6 bases). The CDR3 spans 15 residues. Germline V gene sequence: CDR1 SGHDT, CDR2 YYEEEE. Trimming took off 0 bases at V and 4 bases at J, with 14 bases between the two ends. The CDR3 DNA is TGTGCCAGCAGCTTGGTGGGACTTACCCTGTACGAGCAGTACTTC. It specifies CASSLVGLTLYEQYF.

Note on this clonotype: Being one base from a much bigger clone, this may be a read error. The CDR3 protein is CASRFGGRGGTQYF. The CDR3 bases are TGTGCCAGCAGGTTTGGGGGTCGCGGCGGGACCCAGTACTTC. V usage is TRBV12-3 or TRBV12-4 and J usage is TRBJ2-5; perhaps D is TRBD1 or TRBD2 (5 bases each). The CDR3 extends over 14 amino acids. V lost 6 bases, J lost 7 bases, and 18 bases lay in between.

Regarding this clonotype: Since a much larger clone is just one base distant, this may be a read error. The rearrangement joins TRBV30 to TRBJ2-3; 7 bases map to TRBD1. Germline V gene lookup returns CDR1 GTSNPN and CDR2 SVGIG (reference sequence). The CDR3 is 13 amino acids. DNA for the CDR3: TGTGCCTGGGATCTACAGGGGTCCGATACGAAGTATTTT. Its protein product is CAWDLQGSDTKYF.

This clonotype was observed a few times. The chain has TRBV12-3 or TRBV12-4 and TRBJ2-4; TRBD1 aligns across 9 bases. V lost 3 bases to trimming and J lost 7 bases; unmatched junction nucleotides: 7. The CDR3 has 15 amino acids. CDR3 sequence (DNA): TGTGCCAGCAGTTTGTATACAGGGGGCGTGAACATTCAGTACTTC. This translates into CASSLYTGGVNIQYF.